This entry is about one TCR beta chain. The antigen remains unidentified. The sample comes from a study of T cell responses to AZD1222 COVID-19 vaccine. Trimming cost V 4 bases and J 1 base, with 4 bases left between them. From germline, CDR1 is SEHNR and CDR2 FQNEAQ (reference sequence). The CDR3 covers 12 residues. Sequencing was performed with immunoSEQ multiplex PCR; in TCRdb, only in-frame clones are kept and a portion is missing. The repertoire has about 96,000 clones, 80% to 90% of them found once; the top ten carry about 1.5%. Broader study findings: White British ancestry dominated among donors, who included more females, and clonal diversity was possibly underestimated. At baseline, seropositivity was found in only 6 or 7 AZD1222 recipients. Repertoire sampling was restricted to post-peak T cell response timepoints.

Material: peripheral blood, obtained on day 0 of AZD1222 vaccination. V is TRBV7-9 and J is TRBJ1-1, with D unresolved. This receptor was identified in an adult in good health. As DNA, the CDR3 is TGTGCCAGCAGCTGGGAGAACACTGAAGCTTTCTTT. Amino acids: CASSWENTEAFF.